This T cell receptor (beta chain) comes out of a study of T-cell reconstitution after alpha-beta-depleted transplantation in children. Study-wide results and limits: From surviving recipient T cells and thymic progenitors came the high day-60 TCRbeta diversity observed in some patients. T-cell counts and diversity at one year post-transplant came mainly from newly produced T cells. Several hundred expanded graft clones reportedly gave rise to the alpha-beta T cells present about two months after transplant.

This clonotype was recorded once. Its cognate antigen is unknown. A TCRbeta library incorporating unique molecular identifiers was prepared. TCRdb re-called the PCR reads with MiXCR, one entry per CDR3 protein. The repertoire holds about 440,000 distinct CDR3 sequences, roughly two fifths seen once, with 27% in the top ten. Specimen: PBMCs, collected before TCRalphabeta/CD19-depleted stem cell transplant. The TCR originated in a girl aged 2-15 years with aplastic anemia, due to receive a stem cell transplant.

CDR3 residues: CASSFGNTLSTGELFF. CDR3 DNA: TGTGCCAGCAGCTTCGGGAATACCCTAAGCACCGGGGAGCTGTTTTTT. The rearrangement joins TRBV7-9 to TRBJ2-2, with D tentatively TRBD2 (5 bases). Trimming pared 3 bases from V and 4 bases from J, leaving 15 bases between. This CDR3 has 16 residues. The V gene's germline CDR1 is SEHNR and CDR2 FQNEAQ (reference sequence).